This T cell receptor (beta chain) comes out of a study of vaccination effects on CD4 cells after COVID-19. Viral peptide pool expansion of antigen-specific CD4+ T cells preceded sequencing in the ViraFEST assay. CD4+ T cell isolation took place after about 11 days of culture. The participants, recipients of two vaccine doses, got either BNT162b2 or mRNA-1273. CDR3 size: 17 residues. Germline V gives CDR1 SGHNT, CDR2 YYREEE (reference sequence). V lost 4 bases and J lost 3, with 20 bases in between. Using immunoSEQ multiplex PCR, the repertoire was profiled, and TCRdb retains in-frame clones only, with some absent. The table records about 28,000 clones, roughly 70% of them present only once. Details on this clone: Antigen: not known.

The material sequenced was CD4+ T cells from PBMCs cultured with HCoV-NL63 spike peptides, taken after COVID-19 vaccination. The chain recombines TRBV5-4 with TRBJ1-3; D is perhaps TRBD1 (6 bases). The TCR was taken from a human donor who received a COVID-19 vaccine. CDR3 sequence: CASSPSGRGSGGNTIYF. The CDR3 coding sequence is TGTGCCAGCAGCCCCTCCGGCAGGGGAAGCGGTGGAAACACCATATATTTT.